This T cell receptor (beta chain) was recorded in a study of T cell responses to AZD1222 COVID-19 vaccine. Overall study findings and caveats: Along spike, vaccine-associated CD4 TCRs were found throughout, with dominance at 160-218 and 743-854. Among those given AZD1222, only five to seven were seropositive at baseline. Donors were largely white British and mainly female; clonal diversity was possibly underestimated.

Comments on this clone: What it binds is unknown.

With V trimmed by 8 bases and J by 7 bases, 12 bases remained unmatched. CDR3 length: 14 residues. From germline, CDR1 is SGHTA and CDR2 FQGNSA. Produced via immunoSEQ multiplex PCR; TCRdb's table is partial and in-frame only. Of 65,000 to 80,000 clones in the sample, about 90% were seen once. The rearrangement uses TRBV7-2 and TRBJ1-2, with TRBD1 matching 8 bases. The receptor was derived from an adult in good health. This specimen was peripheral blood, taken on day 0 of MenACWY control vaccination. CDR3 amino acids: CASGTGQGTGGYTF. Here the CDR3 DNA reads TGTGCCAGCGGTACCGGACAGGGCACTGGTGGCTACACCTTC.